Listed below are T cell receptor beta chains from one sample, sequenced in a study of shared clonotypes between healthy human individuals. Profiled with immunoSEQ multiplex PCR; TCRdb holds only in-frame clones, not every one. The profile shows about 380,000 clones, roughly 96% of them singletons. Sequenced sample: memory CD8+ T cells sorted from blood. The source of these receptors is a man between 25 and 39 years old in good health. Each CDR3 is given with its conserved first and last residue. Fields, in order: clone size, V gene, CDR3 length, D gene, J gene, CDR3 DNA, CDR3 protein. A D gene is named only where the DNA matches it firmly. The size entry is marked missing in some rows and otherwise reads once, few, many or a size class.

clone size: NA
V gene: TRBV9
CDR3 length: 15
D gene: TRBD2
J gene: TRBJ2-1
CDR3 DNA: TGTGCCAGCAGCGTAGAAGCGGGAGTTTACAATGAGCAGTTCTTC
CDR3 protein: CASSVEAGVYNEQFF

clone size: NA
V gene: TRBV28
CDR3 length: 12
D gene: NA
J gene: TRBJ1-5
CDR3 DNA: TGTGCCAGCAGTACTCTGCTCCAGCCCCAGCATTTT
CDR3 protein: CASSTLLQPQHF

clone size: once
V gene: TRBV10-3
CDR3 length: 13
D gene: NA
J gene: TRBJ1-5
CDR3 DNA: TGTGCCATCAGTGACCAGGCGCATCAGCCCCAGCATTTT
CDR3 protein: CAISDQAHQPQHF

clone size: NA
V gene: TRBV4-2
CDR3 length: 16
D gene: NA
J gene: TRBJ2-6
CDR3 DNA: TGTGCCAGCAGCCAAGCTTTCGGGTCTGGGGCCAACGTCCTGACTTTC
CDR3 protein: CASSQAFGSGANVLTF

clone size: NA
V gene: TRBV4-1
CDR3 length: 16
D gene: TRBD2
J gene: TRBJ2-7
CDR3 DNA: TGCGCCAGCAGCCAAGGACTAGCGGAGCCTTCCTACGAGCAGTACTTC
CDR3 protein: CASSQGLAEPSYEQYF

clone size: NA
V gene: TRBV7-2
CDR3 length: 12
D gene: NA
J gene: TRBJ2-3
CDR3 DNA: TGTGCCAGCAGCAGCACTAGCGATACGCAGTATTTT
CDR3 protein: CASSSTSDTQYF

clone size: NA
V gene: TRBV10-2
CDR3 length: 18
D gene: TRBD1
J gene: TRBJ2-7
CDR3 DNA: TGCGCCAGCAGTGAGCCATGGGACCGGACAGGGAATTCCTACGAGCAGTACTTC
CDR3 protein: CASSEPWDRTGNSYEQYF

clone size: NA
V gene: TRBV7-9
CDR3 length: 14
D gene: TRBD1
J gene: TRBJ2-7
CDR3 DNA: TGTGCCAGCAGACCGACAGGGGGTACCAACGAGCAGTACTTC
CDR3 protein: CASRPTGGTNEQYF

clone size: NA
V gene: TRBV10-1
CDR3 length: 14
D gene: TRBD1
J gene: TRBJ2-2
CDR3 DNA: TGCGCCAGCAGTGAGGCAGGGGGCACCGGGGAGCTGTTTTTT
CDR3 protein: CASSEAGGTGELFF

clone size: NA
V gene: TRBV2
CDR3 length: 12
D gene: NA
J gene: TRBJ2-1
CDR3 DNA: TGTGCCAGCAGCGGGATCGACAATGAGCAGTTCTTC
CDR3 protein: CASSGIDNEQFF

clone size: once
V gene: TRBV7-9
CDR3 length: 15
D gene: TRBD2
J gene: TRBJ2-5
CDR3 DNA: TGTGCCAGCAGCCGGACTAGCGGGAGGTCTGAGACCCAGTACTTC
CDR3 protein: CASSRTSGRSETQYF

clone size: NA
V gene: TRBV19
CDR3 length: 16
D gene: NA
J gene: TRBJ2-2
CDR3 DNA: TGTGCCAGTAGTATTGGGGATGGTGCGAACACCGGGGAGCTGTTTTTT
CDR3 protein: CASSIGDGANTGELFF

clone size: NA
V gene: TRBV28
CDR3 length: 14
D gene: NA
J gene: TRBJ1-3
CDR3 DNA: TGTGCCAGCAGTCTCGGGGCGAGGGGAAACACCATATATTTT
CDR3 protein: CASSLGARGNTIYF

clone size: NA
V gene: TRBV5-1
CDR3 length: 14
D gene: NA
J gene: TRBJ2-1
CDR3 DNA: TGCGCCAGCAGCTTGGCGGCAGGAAACAATGAGCAGTTCTTC
CDR3 protein: CASSLAAGNNEQFF

clone size: NA
V gene: TRBV28
CDR3 length: 12
D gene: NA
J gene: TRBJ1-5
CDR3 DNA: TGTGCCAGCACCTCGGGGAGTCAGCCCCAGCATTTT
CDR3 protein: CASTSGSQPQHF

clone size: NA
V gene: TRBV4-1
CDR3 length: 17
D gene: NA
J gene: TRBJ2-3
CDR3 DNA: TGCGCCAGCAGCCCGAATCAGCTAGCGCTTAGCACAGATACGCAGTATTTT
CDR3 protein: CASSPNQLALSTDTQYF

clone size: NA
V gene: TRBV28
CDR3 length: 15
D gene: NA
J gene: TRBJ2-1
CDR3 DNA: TGTGCCAGCAGTTCCCCCCGGCTAGTTTGGGGTGAGCAGTTCTTC
CDR3 protein: CASSSPRLVWGEQFF

clone size: NA
V gene: TRBV7-9
CDR3 length: 16
D gene: TRBD2
J gene: TRBJ2-3
CDR3 DNA: TGTGCCAGCAGCAGGGGGACTAGCGGACCCACAGATACGCAGTATTTT
CDR3 protein: CASSRGTSGPTDTQYF

clone size: once
V gene: TRBV6-6
CDR3 length: 15
D gene: TRBD1
J gene: TRBJ1-1
CDR3 DNA: TGTGCCAGCAGTTACTCAAGGACAGGGGATATTGAAGCTTTCTTT
CDR3 protein: CASSYSRTGDIEAFF

clone size: NA
V gene: TRBV28
CDR3 length: 14
D gene: TRBD2
J gene: TRBJ2-5
CDR3 DNA: TGTGCCAGCGGACTAGCGGGAGGGAGGGAGACCCAGTACTTC
CDR3 protein: CASGLAGGRETQYF

clone size: NA
V gene: TRBV28
CDR3 length: 15
D gene: NA
J gene: TRBJ2-6
CDR3 DNA: TGTGCCAGCAGTTTATCAGGCTCTGGGGCCAACGTCCTGACTTTC
CDR3 protein: CASSLSGSGANVLTF

clone size: NA
V gene: TRBV7-9
CDR3 length: 14
D gene: NA
J gene: TRBJ1-3
CDR3 DNA: TGTGCCAGCAGAGAGGGGATCTCTGGAAACACCATATATTTT
CDR3 protein: CASREGISGNTIYF

clone size: NA
V gene: TRBV4-2
CDR3 length: 15
D gene: NA
J gene: TRBJ2-7
CDR3 DNA: TGTGCCAGCAGCCAAGAGATTCGCGGTAACTACGAGCAGTACTTC
CDR3 protein: CASSQEIRGNYEQYF

clone size: NA
V gene: TRBV5-1
CDR3 length: 14
D gene: NA
J gene: TRBJ2-3
CDR3 DNA: TGCGCCAGCAGCTTGGCTACTTCCACAGATACGCAGTATTTT
CDR3 protein: CASSLATSTDTQYF

clone size: NA
V gene: TRBV10-1
CDR3 length: 14
D gene: NA
J gene: TRBJ2-5
CDR3 DNA: TGCGCCAGCAGTGATACAGGGAAGGGGGAGACCCAGTACTTC
CDR3 protein: CASSDTGKGETQYF

clone size: NA
V gene: TRBV5-6
CDR3 length: 15
D gene: TRBD2
J gene: TRBJ2-7
CDR3 DNA: TGTGCCAGCAGCTTCAAAAGCGGGAGCGTAACCGAGCAGTACTTC
CDR3 protein: CASSFKSGSVTEQYF

clone size: NA
V gene: TRBV5-1
CDR3 length: 14
D gene: NA
J gene: TRBJ2-3
CDR3 DNA: TGCGCCAGCAGCTCCGACAGAAGCACAGATACGCAGTATTTT
CDR3 protein: CASSSDRSTDTQYF

clone size: once
V gene: TRBV28
CDR3 length: 14
D gene: NA
J gene: TRBJ2-1
CDR3 DNA: TGTGCCAGCAGTCCAACCCGGGGAGGGGGCGCCCAGTTCTTC
CDR3 protein: CASSPTRGGGAQFF

clone size: NA
V gene: TRBV28
CDR3 length: 14
D gene: TRBD2
J gene: TRBJ2-7
CDR3 DNA: TGTGCCAGCAGTTTTAGGCTAGCGGGTCTACTTTTCCACTTC
CDR3 protein: CASSFRLAGLLFHF

clone size: NA
V gene: TRBV10-3
CDR3 length: 15
D gene: NA
J gene: TRBJ1-1
CDR3 DNA: TGTGCCATCAGTCCACGGCAGTACATGAACACTGAAGCTTTCTTT
CDR3 protein: CAISPRQYMNTEAFF

clone size: once
V gene: TRBV11-2
CDR3 length: 14
D gene: NA
J gene: TRBJ2-5
CDR3 DNA: TGTGCCAGCAGAGAGACGTTTGGGGCAGAGACCCAGTACTTC
CDR3 protein: CASRETFGAETQYF

clone size: NA
V gene: TRBV7-9
CDR3 length: 14
D gene: TRBD1
J gene: TRBJ2-7
CDR3 DNA: TGTGCCAGCAGCTCGGGACAGGACCCAAAGGAGGAGTACTTC
CDR3 protein: CASSSGQDPKEEYF

clone size: NA
V gene: TRBV9
CDR3 length: 13
D gene: NA
J gene: TRBJ1-1
CDR3 DNA: TGTGCCAGCAGCGTAGGGTCTAACACTGAAGCTTTCTTT
CDR3 protein: CASSVGSNTEAFF

clone size: NA
V gene: TRBV9
CDR3 length: 15
D gene: TRBD2
J gene: TRBJ2-7
CDR3 DNA: TGTGCCAGCAGCCCCCGACTAGCGGGAGTTTACGAGCAGTACTTC
CDR3 protein: CASSPRLAGVYEQYF

clone size: NA
V gene: TRBV30
CDR3 length: 14
D gene: NA
J gene: TRBJ2-5
CDR3 DNA: TGTGCCTGGAGTAGCGGTGCGTACCAAGAGACCCAGTACTTC
CDR3 protein: CAWSSGAYQETQYF

clone size: NA
V gene: TRBV27
CDR3 length: 10
D gene: NA
J gene: TRBJ1-4
CDR3 DNA: TGTGCCAGCGTCATCGAAAAACTGTTTTTT
CDR3 protein: CASVIEKLFF

clone size: NA
V gene: TRBV5-5
CDR3 length: 13
D gene: NA
J gene: TRBJ2-5
CDR3 DNA: TGTGCCAGCAGCGGGCCCACACAAGAGACCCAGTACTTC
CDR3 protein: CASSGPTQETQYF

clone size: NA
V gene: TRBV5-1
CDR3 length: 12
D gene: NA
J gene: TRBJ2-7
CDR3 DNA: TGCGCCAGCAGCTTCACAGGGTACGAGCAGTACTTC
CDR3 protein: CASSFTGYEQYF

clone size: NA
V gene: TRBV7-9
CDR3 length: 16
D gene: NA
J gene: TRBJ1-2
CDR3 DNA: TGTGCCAGCAGCTTACCGGACAGCCAGTCTCCCTATGGCTACACCTTC
CDR3 protein: CASSLPDSQSPYGYTF

clone size: NA
V gene: TRBV28
CDR3 length: 10
D gene: NA
J gene: TRBJ2-7
CDR3 DNA: TGTGCCAGCTCCAACTACGAGCAGTACTTC
CDR3 protein: CASSNYEQYF

clone size: NA
V gene: TRBV10-3
CDR3 length: 10
D gene: NA
J gene: TRBJ2-5
CDR3 DNA: TGTGCCATCAGTGAGGAGACCCAGTACTTC
CDR3 protein: CAISEETQYF

clone size: NA
V gene: TRBV28
CDR3 length: 16
D gene: TRBD1
J gene: TRBJ2-5
CDR3 DNA: TGTGCCAGCAGTTTATCCGAAACAGGGGGCAGGGAGACCCAGTACTTC
CDR3 protein: CASSLSETGGRETQYF

clone size: NA
V gene: TRBV7-9
CDR3 length: 17
D gene: TRBD2
J gene: TRBJ2-7
CDR3 DNA: TGTGCCAGCAGCTTTTTCAAGCGGGAAATAGCGACCTACGAGCAGTACTTC
CDR3 protein: CASSFFKREIATYEQYF

clone size: NA
V gene: TRBV27
CDR3 length: 18
D gene: TRBD2
J gene: TRBJ2-2
CDR3 DNA: TGTGCCAGCAGCGTCGGACTAGCGGGAAGGCGGAACACCGGGGAGCTGTTTTTT
CDR3 protein: CASSVGLAGRRNTGELFF